The TCR beta chain under discussion was sequenced for a study of blood T cells in healthy people across ages. With a J-beta primer mix and a sample-barcoded 5' primer, a second PCR ran about 7 to 11 cycles. TCRdb ran MiXCR on the 5' RACE reads and lists one entry per CDR3 protein. Here the sample spans fewer than 950,000 distinct CDR3 sequences, under 40% being singletons. This clonotype was recorded at least ten times. The CDR3 is 11 amino acids. Trimming removed 6 bases from V and 8 bases from J, with 10 bases in between. The sample was blood. The V gene is TRBV12-3 or TRBV12-4, the J gene TRBJ1-2, with D hard to call. The clonotype originates from a young man in good health. In DNA, the CDR3 is TGTGCCAGCAGGGAATCCAGCGGCTACACCTTC. Protein: CASRESSGYTF.